Included here is one T cell receptor (beta chain) sequence, with context. No antigen is known for it. Trimming took 2 bases from V and 0 from J, leaving 11 bases between them. The CDR3 runs to 15 residues. The germline V gene encodes CDR1 SNHLY and CDR2 FYNNEI. The entry originates in a study of shared clonotypes between healthy human individuals. General study results and limits: Sharing across four donors was seen in 4% to 5% of naive CD4 clonotypes. Generation probabilities were higher for clonotypes shared across all four sorted-subset donors than for unshared ones.

Execution of the assay was at deep level. Per the study methods: Sequence data from immunoSEQ were junction-only and lacked quality scores; consequently, filtering differed. Method: immunoSEQ multiplex PCR; TCRdb's copy keeps in-frame clones and lacks some. That table supplies the V and J calls and clone size; D and trimming were determined from the DNA. The profile covers about 960,000 clones, with approximately 76% appearing a single time and around 1.5% taken by the ten largest. Sequencing was done on a sample of memory CD4+ T cells sorted from blood. Subset meaning: CD45RA-negative fraction. The receptor comes from a young man in good health. V gene TRBV2 combines with J gene TRBJ2-7; D unresolved. The CDR3 spells CASSEILAASYEQYF. DNA of the CDR3: TGTGCCAGCAGTGAAATATTGGCGGCCTCCTACGAGCAGTACTTC.